These T cell receptor beta chains were read from a single sample in a study of blood T cell repertoires in COVID-19. Sequenced by immunoSEQ multiplex PCR; TCRdb stores in-frame clones only, minus some. The table lists roughly 200,000 clones, around 85% of them singletons, with 5% to 7.5% in the top ten. Sequencing was performed on PBMCs or T cells enriched from blood (not recorded which). All receptors come from a man aged 35-49 years who had recovered from COVID-19. Each CDR3 is given with its conserved first and last residue. The D gene is left open where the match is weak. Size values are once, few and many counts, or a class for expanded clones, and some rows have none.

v_call	d_call	clone_size	j_call	cdr3_aa	cdr3_nt
TRBV7-9	NA	NA	TRBJ1-1	CASSPQYTEAFF	TGTGCCAGCAGTCCTCAGTACACTGAAGCTTTCTTT
TRBV30	TRBD1	NA	TRBJ1-6	CAWLTSGTAYSPLHF	TGTGCCTGGCTAACCTCCGGGACAGCTTATTCACCCCTCCACTTT
TRBV9	NA	few	TRBJ2-1	CASSVDGNRYNEQFF	TGTGCCAGCAGCGTAGACGGAAACAGGTACAATGAGCAGTTCTTC
TRBV5-1	NA	once	TRBJ2-5	CASSSSGGKETQYF	TGCGCCAGCAGCTCGTCAGGGGGGAAAGAGACCCAGTACTTC
TRBV19	NA	NA	TRBJ1-5	CASSIKGIQPQHF	TGTGCCAGTAGTATAAAGGGGATTCAGCCCCAGCATTTT
TRBV5-6	NA	NA	TRBJ2-7	CASSRGGQTSYEQYF	TGTGCCAGCAGCAGGGGGGGTCAAACCTCCTACGAGCAGTACTTC
TRBV5-8	TRBD1	NA	TRBJ2-2	CASSLGDRANTGELFF	TGTGCCAGCAGCTTGGGGGACAGGGCGAACACCGGGGAGCTGTTTTTT
TRBV2	NA	NA	TRBJ1-6	CASSGMGGNSPLHF	TGTGCCAGCAGTGGGATGGGGGGGAATTCACCCCTCCACTTT
TRBV21-1	NA	NA	TRBJ1-4	CASSKVCEKLFF	TGTGCCAGCAGCAAAGTATGTGAAAAACTGTTTTTT
TRBV12-2	NA	NA	TRBJ1-2	CASRLAPTGSGYTF	TGTGCAAGTCGCTTAGCCCCGACAGGGAGCGGCTACACCTTC
TRBV7-8	TRBD1	NA	TRBJ1-2	CASSLSVLQGEGYTF	TGTGCCAGCAGCTTATCAGTGTTACAGGGGGAAGGCTACACCTTC
TRBV27	NA	NA	TRBJ1-6	CASGAGVALHF	TGTGCCAGCGGGGCGGGGGTGGCCCTCCACTTT
TRBV5-6	TRBD1	NA	TRBJ1-4	CASSLGPSGGPEKLFF	TGTGCCAGCAGCTTGGGGCCCTCAGGGGGGCCGGAAAAACTGTTTTTT
TRBV9	NA	many	TRBJ1-1	CASSPTAWGEDTEAFF	TGTGCCAGCAGCCCGACCGCGTGGGGCGAGGACACTGAAGCTTTCTTT
TRBV9	NA	NA	TRBJ1-1	CASSVEPIPQMNTEAFF	TGTGCCAGCAGCGTAGAACCGATCCCCCAGATGAACACTGAAGCTTTCTTT
TRBV7-9	TRBD1	NA	TRBJ2-7	CASSPRTGTYEQYF	TGTGCCAGCAGCCCCAGGACAGGGACCTACGAGCAGTACTTC
TRBV6-1	NA	NA	TRBJ2-1	CASSEDTGDTYNEQFF	TGTGCCAGCAGTGAAGATACAGGTGATACCTACAATGAGCAGTTCTTC
TRBV29-1	NA	NA	TRBJ2-1	CSVSEGLAEQFF	TGCAGCGTCTCCGAGGGTCTTGCTGAGCAGTTCTTC
TRBV18	TRBD1	NA	TRBJ1-1	CASSPRSGGYTEAFF	TGTGCCAGCTCACCACGGTCAGGGGGATACACTGAAGCTTTCTTT
TRBV2	NA	NA	TRBJ1-1	CASRVTGNTEAFF	TGTGCCAGCAGAGTAACAGGGAACACTGAAGCTTTCTTT
TRBV12-5	NA	NA	TRBJ1-2	CASGLVEASLTSYGYTF	TGTGCTAGTGGTTTGGTAGAGGCGAGCCTAACGAGCTATGGCTACACCTTC
TRBV12-3/TRBV12-4	NA	NA	TRBJ2-3	CASTSDWTDTQYF	TGTGCCAGCACCTCAGACTGGACAGATACGCAGTATTTT
TRBV7-8	NA	few	TRBJ1-2	CASSPQGFNGYTF	TGTGCCAGCAGCCCCCAGGGTTTTAATGGCTACACCTTC
TRBV7-6	NA	NA	TRBJ2-7	CASGDSYEQYF	TGTGCCAGCGGCGACAGCTACGAGCAGTACTTC
TRBV2	NA	NA	TRBJ2-5	CASKGVEIQETQYF	TGTGCCAGCAAGGGGGTCGAAATACAAGAGACCCAGTACTTC
TRBV9	TRBD1	once	TRBJ1-2	CASSGGQGALGYTF	TGTGCCAGCAGCGGGGGACAGGGGGCGCTTGGCTACACCTTC
TRBV3-1/TRBV3-2	NA	NA	TRBJ1-6	CASSPTRVPYNSPLHF	TGTGCCAGCAGCCCCACCAGGGTGCCCTATAATTCACCCCTCCACTTT
TRBV4-2	TRBD1	NA	TRBJ1-6	CASSVRTGGQSRYNSPLHF	TGTGCCAGCAGCGTACGGACAGGGGGGCAATCCCGATATAATTCACCCCTCCACTTT
TRBV2	NA	NA	TRBJ2-3	CASKRGWVDTQYF	TGTGCCAGCAAACGCGGGTGGGTAGATACGCAGTATTTT
TRBV11-2	TRBD1	NA	TRBJ1-4	CASSSRPGQGEKLFF	TGTGCCAGCAGCTCGAGACCGGGACAGGGGGAAAAACTGTTTTTT
TRBV11-2	TRBD1	NA	TRBJ1-6	CASSLEWTGGNSPLHF	TGTGCCAGCAGCTTAGAGTGGACAGGGGGGAATTCACCCCTCCACTTT